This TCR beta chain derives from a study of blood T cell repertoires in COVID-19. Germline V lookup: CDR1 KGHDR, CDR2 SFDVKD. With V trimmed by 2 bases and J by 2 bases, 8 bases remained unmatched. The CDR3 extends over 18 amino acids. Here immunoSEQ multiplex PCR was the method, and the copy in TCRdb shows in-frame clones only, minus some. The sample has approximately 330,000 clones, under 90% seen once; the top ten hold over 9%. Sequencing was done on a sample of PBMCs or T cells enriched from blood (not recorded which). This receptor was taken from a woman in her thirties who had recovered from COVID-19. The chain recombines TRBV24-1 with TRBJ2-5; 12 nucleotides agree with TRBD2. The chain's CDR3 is CATSDSPGLAGGQETQYF. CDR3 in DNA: TGTGCCACCAGTGATTCCCCAGGGCTAGCGGGAGGGCAAGAGACCCAGTACTTC.